This TCR beta chain was obtained from a study of blood T cells in healthy people across ages. Overall study findings and caveats: More naive CD4+ cells and higher diversity marked long-lived donors relative to aged donors. Percentage of naive T cells showed a strong correlation with TCR beta diversity.

The use of a sample-barcoded 5' primer and a J-beta primer mix characterized a second PCR of roughly 7 to 11 cycles. From the 5' RACE reads, TCRdb called clonotypes with MiXCR, one entry per CDR3 protein. The data contain about 1.8 million distinct CDR3 sequences, about 50% of them seen just once; the ten biggest clones take up approximately 2%. This clonotype was seen just once. Its specificity is not known. The CDR3 consists of 17 residues. V dropped 0 bases and J dropped 5; count of bases not matched to a gene: 10. Germline V gives CDR1 LGHNA, CDR2 YSLEER. They isolated at least 7 million PBMCs from each sample.

The sample taken for sequencing was blood. The chain combines TRBV4-3 with TRBJ2-3; 8 bases map to TRBD1. This receptor was identified in a woman in her forties in good health. The DNA of the CDR3 is TGCGCCAGCAGCCAAGATTTTGCACAGGGGGTGGGAGATACGCAGTATTTT. Protein sequence: CASSQDFAQGVGDTQYF.